The rows below give T cell receptor beta chains drawn from one sample of a study of CD8+CD57+ T cells in acquired aplastic anemia. TCRdb analysed the reads with MiXCR anew, one entry per CDR3 protein. The data show 120,000 or so distinct CDR3 sequences, about half seen once. Material: sorted CD4+, CD8+, or CD8+CD57+ T cells (not recorded which) from PBMCs. Receptors originate from a human donor in good health, serving as a control. Both conserved end residues are part of each CDR3. Some rows mark clone size as missing; the rest say once, few, many or name a class of expanded clone.

>18|.|TRBV19
CASSIVLRAGALNTKAFF
>16|many|TRBV6-5
CASSYSTGWTGVEQFF
>13|many|TRBV28
CARTGGGTYEQYF
>15|many|TRBV20-1
CSARDRAGVGEKLFF
>16|.|TRBV29-1
CSVVGGPSVSSYEQYF
>16|few|TRBV5-6
CASSPGAAATNEKLFF
>13|many|TRBV6-5
CASSYDHRSTQYF
>12|many|TRBV20-1
CSVVRGMGGYTF
>18|many|TRBV7-9
CASSLVGGRTGVDNEQFF
>14|many|TRBV12-3/TRBV12-4
CASSPIGQEETQYF
>12|many|TRBV24-1
CATSAGGLTQYF
>16|.|TRBV20-1
CSVSRMIASGDNEQFF
>14|.|TRBV20-1
CSARDPDGNYGYTF
>16|many|TRBV20-1
CSAPSGGLAYYNEQFF
>14|many|TRBV4-2
CASSHRDRNNEQFF
>16|.|TRBV19
CASSIGGGANTGELFF
>16|.|TRBV7-6
CASSLGTRGLGETQYF
>16|many|TRBV7-2
CASSLAGGGVANEQFF
>12|.|TRBV7-9
CASSLGKSGYTF
>15|.|TRBV7-6
CASSPRDRDPSEQYF
>13|many|TRBV24-1
CATSDRGQETQYF
>13|.|TRBV7-2
CASSLADIYEQYF
>16|.|TRBV11-2
CASSSTPGGETYEQYF
>13|few|TRBV29-1
CSLVGGGTDTQYF
>11|.|TRBV24-1
CATSDRTKRHF
>13|.|TRBV5-1
CASSRDRDYEQYF
>14|many|TRBV18
CASSPGQVTGELFF
>16|.|TRBV5-6
CASSLLDQEVNTEAFF
>13|.|TRBV20-1
CSAETGGSYGYTF
>16|many|TRBV9
CASSSETGTETGEQYF
>13|few|TRBV30
CAWSLENTGELFF
>13|.|TRBV2
CASSDDTLYEQYF
>13|many|TRBV5-1
CASSLDQGREAFF
>14|many|TRBV20-1
CSAQTGIGSYEQYF
>15|.|TRBV29-1
CSVERGTGAEAEAFF
>13|.|TRBV29-1
CSVRTTGNTEAFF
>15|many|TRBV12-3/TRBV12-4
CASSFRGRGTGELFF
>18|.|TRBV11-2
CASSLDRGADSTNEKLFF
>15|.|TRBV2
CASILLGQANTEAFF
>16|many|TRBV25-1
CASSEFQGQGKETQYF
>13|.|TRBV24-1
CATSDPPDDTQYF
>14|.|TRBV15
CATSQDRGGETQYF
>17|many|TRBV9
CASSPDRASGDNSPLHF
>11|.|TRBV7-3
CASRQGAGAFF